This section outlines one T cell receptor (beta chain) sequence together with its context. What it binds is unknown. This table comes from immunoSEQ multiplex PCR, and its TCRdb copy is limited to in-frame clones, with some not included. The table records about 160,000 clones, less than 90% of them present only once. This sample was taken from a study of cytomegalovirus exposure and HLA in healthy donors. Study results and limitations: Later, an analysis found that TCR clusters from the first cohort tended to co-occur in the roughly 110 validation repertoires. Both high specificity and high sensitivity reportedly marked the classifier's diagnosis of cytomegalovirus status.

Sequencing was done on a sample of PBMCs. The origin of this receptor is a woman aged 25 to 39 in good health and CMV-seronegative.

The CDR3 DNA reads TGTGCCACCAGCGGGGGTAGGGGCCAAGAGACCCAGTACTTC. Translating it yields CATSGGRGQETQYF. The chain uses TRBV15 and TRBJ2-5; D possibly matches TRBD1 or TRBD2 (5 bases each). The V and J ends lost 5 bases and 1 base respectively, with 11 bases between them. The germline V gene encodes CDR1 LNHNV and CDR2 YYDKDF (reference sequence). The CDR3 is 14 residues long.